This paragraph covers one T cell receptor beta chain sequence. This clone has a handful of counts. Its antigen remains undetermined. The input lacks base qualities; no much larger clone sits a single base away. From its cysteine to its phenylalanine, the CDR3 spans 18 amino acids. CDR3 DNA only is kept here, 54 bases in frame from base 1. CDR1 and CDR2, looked up from the germline V gene, are SGHRS and YFSETQ. V drops 0 bases and J drops 7 bases, leaving 23 bases in between. The CDR3 regions of human TCRbeta chains were analyzed by immunosequencing. Per the original workflow: TCRs in the repertoires were compared against a reference library of SARS-CoV-2-specific TCRs that had been generated with the MIRA antigen-specificity platform. Breadth meant the fraction of unique TCRs that were SARS-CoV-2-associated, whereas depth meant the fraction of total T cells that were SARS-CoV-2-associated. Each spike-specific TCR was assigned to its reactive spike region and to a CD4 or CD8 class using the MIRA data. Log10-transformed breadth and depth values were compared by one-way ANOVA with Sidak's multiple comparisons tests. TCRdb carries this immuneACCESS record with in-frame sequences only. Its versions omit some clonotypes, under half of them owing to an unresolved V gene in the studies checked, with the rest unexplained. That table supplies the V and J calls and clone size; D and trimming were determined from the DNA. The sample yields approximately 150,000 clones; around nine tenths were counted once. Clones ranked in the top ten supply 4% to 4.5% of the sample.

This record belongs to a study of T cell responses to AZD1222 COVID-19 vaccine (dated by TCRdb to about 2021). Turning to the overall study: A total of about 250 trial participants underwent TCR sequencing, of whom roughly 210 had received two doses of AZD1222 and roughly 26 had received two doses of the MenACWY control vaccine. Trial participants were enrolled by age into 18-55, 56-69 and 70-plus year subgroups, with about 150, 28 and 57 TCR-sequenced participants respectively.

The paper as a whole reports these results and caveats: The vaccine-associated CD4 TCRs covered the entire spike protein, and the dominant responses fell in regions 160-218 and 743-854. Participants were mostly white British and included more females than males, and it was suggested by the authors that clonal diversity may have been underestimated. The 56-69-year group was small, and its depth increase did not reach significance, likely because of low power. Conclusions about previously exposed vaccinees are limited, since just five or six AZD1222 recipients were seropositive for SARS-CoV-2 at baseline. Because no samples from the day 14 peak response were available, repertoires could be characterized only after the peak T cell response. Epitopes outside the regions mutated in the B.1.351 and B.1.1.7 variants were reportedly recognized by nearly half of the unique spike-specific TCRs. After two AZD1222 doses, both the breadth and the depth of spike-specific TCRs were significantly higher than at day 0 and than in MenACWY recipients.

The time point tag for this specimen amounts to: about 28 days (+/-7) after the second vaccine dose. AZD1222 recipients whose second dose came at about 4 weeks and those whose second dose came at about 12 weeks were combined into one group, since spike-specific TCR depth and breadth did not differ between the two schedules. Vaccinee samples came from UK trials COV001 and COV002, including a single-blind randomized controlled phase 2/3 trial of AZD1222 (ChAdOx1 nCoV-19) in healthy adults. For TCRbeta chain sequencing, PBMC samples were collected from trial participants at day 0 and at day 28 after the second dose.

The clonotype originates from an adult who received the AZD1222 COVID-19 vaccine. Material: peripheral blood, obtained 28 days after the second AZD1222 dose. The chain uses TRBV5-1 and TRBJ2-1; TRBD1 could be the D gene, as 7 bases match. The CDR3 reads CASSLEGQLPTGVNEQFF. The nucleotides are TGCGCCAGCAGCTTGGAGGGACAGCTTCCGACGGGGGTGAATGAGCAGTTCTTC.